Each of the 28 T cell receptor beta chains below was sequenced from the same sample in a study of T cell responses to AZD1222 COVID-19 vaccine. Some clones are missing from TCRdb's copy, which holds only in-frame ones; the method was immunoSEQ multiplex PCR. The sample yields around 130,000 clones, 92% seen once. Sample: peripheral blood, taken 28 days after the second AZD1222 dose. The receptors were gathered from an adult who received the AZD1222 COVID-19 vaccine.

This rearrangement joins TRBV11-3 to TRBJ1-4; D may be TRBD1 (5 bases). Germline lookup yields CDR1 SGHNT and CDR2 YENEEA. This CDR3 is built from 14 residues. V lost 4 bases and J 8 bases, leaving 14 bases between the germline ends. The CDR3, as DNA: TGTGCCAGCAGCTGGGGAGGTAGGGGAGAAAAACTGTTTTTT. This translates into CASSWGGRGEKLFF.

The CDR3 loop is CASTQRVSYEQYF. The CDR3 DNA sequence: TGTGCCAGCACCCAGAGGGTCTCCTACGAGCAGTACTTC. The rearrangement links TRBV7-2 to TRBJ2-7; tentative D call: TRBD2 (5 bases). This CDR3 comprises 13 residues. The germline V gene has CDR1 SGHTA and CDR2 FQGNSA. Trimming took off 7 bases at V and 0 bases at J, with 10 bases between the two ends.

The J gene is TRBJ2-5, the V gene TRBV10-3; TRBD2 is a possible D gene (6 bases). The CDR3 runs to 14 residues. V was pared by 11 bases and J by 2 bases, with 18 bases between. CDR1 is ENHRY, CDR2 SYGVKD, per germline. The CDR3: CAPGPARGQETQYF. The CDR3 DNA reads as TGTGCCCCCGGGCCGGCCCGGGGGCAAGAGACCCAGTACTTC.

The chain has TRBV19 and TRBJ1-3, with a possible D match to TRBD1 (6 bases). Trimming stripped 10 bases from V and 4 bases from J, with 17 bases between. Germline V gene data show CDR1 as LNHDA and CDR2 as SQIVND (reference sequence). The CDR3 totals 14 residues. The CDR3: CATSLRGRGNTIYF. CDR3 bases: TGTGCCACCTCACTCAGGGGCAGAGGAAACACCATATATTTT.

With respect to this clone: This same CDR3 is encoded by further DNA sequences in the sample. The CDR3 is CASRTGGLNTEAFF. DNA for the CDR3: TGTGCCAGCAGGACGGGGGGCCTGAACACTGAAGCTTTCTTT. The chain joins TRBV13 to TRBJ1-1, with D perhaps TRBD1 (6 bases). Germline CDR1 is PRHDT and CDR2 is FYEKMQ (reference sequence). Between the trimmed V and J ends, which lost 6 bases and 0 bases, there was a span of 11 bases. The CDR3 runs 14 residues.

This rearrangement joins TRBV28 to TRBJ2-7; D remains ambiguous. Germline V lookup: CDR1 MDHEN, CDR2 SYDVKM. The CDR3 has 15 residues. Trimming left V 5 bases short and J 6 bases short, with 20 bases between. The CDR3 sequence: CASSRVDVGKIEQYF. As DNA, the CDR3 is TGTGCCAGCAGTCGCGTAGACGTGGGAAAAATCGAGCAGTACTTC.

This clone has more than one count but fewer than ten. The chain joins TRBV12-5 to TRBJ1-1; no definite D call. Germline V gives CDR1 LGHNT, CDR2 FRNRAP. Trimming removed 3 bases at V and 5 bases at J, with 10 bases between. This CDR3 has 13 residues. The CDR3 sequence is CASGFGLRTEAFF. The CDR3 DNA reads TGTGCTAGTGGTTTCGGTCTGCGGACTGAAGCTTTCTTT.

This rearrangement joins TRBV30 to TRBJ2-1, with 13 nucleotides matching TRBD2. Germline V CDR1 and CDR2: GTSNPN, SVGIG (reference sequence). There are 15 residues in the CDR3. Trimming took 3 bases from V and 8 from J; bases not matched to a gene: 7. CDR3 in amino acids: CAWSLGLAGKDEQFF. DNA for the CDR3: TGTGCCTGGAGCTTGGGACTAGCGGGAAAGGATGAGCAGTTCTTC. The full variable domain, rest sourced from reference TRBV30 and TRBJ2-1, is SQTIHQWPATLVQPVGSPLSLECTVEGTSNPNLYWYRQAAGRGLQLLFYSVGIGQISSEVPQNLSASRPQDRQFILSSKKLLLSDSGFYLCAWSLGLAGKDEQFFGPGTRLTVL.

The gene calls are TRBV9 and TRBJ1-4; D gene uncertain. Germline CDR1 is SGDLS and CDR2 is YYNGEE. The germline V and J ends were trimmed by 3 bases and 0 bases, with 12 bases remaining between them. The CDR3 is 16 amino acids. CDR3 sequence: CASSDLRDATNEKLFF. For the CDR3, the DNA is TGTGCCAGCAGCGACCTCAGAGATGCAACTAATGAAAAACTGTTTTTT.

This clone occurred once. This chain links TRBV27 with TRBJ1-5; D unclear. The CDR3 runs 12 residues. V was cut by 3 bases and J by 3 bases, with 3 bases left in between. Germline V gene lookup returns CDR1 MNHEY and CDR2 SMNVEV (reference sequence). Here the CDR3 reads CASSFYNQPQHF. The CDR3 DNA reads TGTGCCAGCAGTTTTTACAATCAGCCCCAGCATTTT.

The chain links TRBV29-1 to TRBJ1-2; D is uncertain. V was pared by 7 bases and J by 8 bases, with 11 bases between. Germline V gene sequence: CDR1 SQVTM, CDR2 ANQGSEA. The length of the CDR3 is 10 residues. CDR3: CSALFKGYTF. CDR3 DNA: TGCAGCGCCCTCTTTAAAGGCTACACCTTC.

The rearrangement joins TRBV11-3 to TRBJ1-4; D uncertain. CDR1 SGHNT and CDR2 YENEEA come from the germline V gene. This CDR3 has 13 residues. The V and J ends lost 5 bases and 7 bases respectively, with 11 bases between them. The CDR3 region is CASSIPPLEKLFF. The CDR3 DNA follows: TGTGCCAGCAGCATCCCGCCCCTTGAAAAACTGTTTTTT.

This sequence joins TRBV7-2 and TRBJ2-7; the match to TRBD1 covers 9 bases. The CDR3 contains 15 residues. The germline CDR1 and CDR2 sequences are SGHTA and FQGNSA. Trimming at V came to 4 bases and at J to 4 bases, leaving 8 bases not matched to a gene. DNA of the CDR3: TGTGCCAGCAGCTCCCGGACAGGGGCGGGGTACGAGCAGTACTTC. Translated, it gives CASSSRTGAGYEQYF.

This clone was detected a few times. The J gene is TRBJ1-2, the V gene TRBV18; 8 bases agree with TRBD1. CDR3 length: 15 residues. The V and J ends lost 0 bases and 5 bases, in that order; junction bases with no gene match: 5. Germline V CDR1 and CDR2: KGHSH, LQKENI. CDR3 residues: CASSPPTQGAYGYTF. The CDR3 DNA follows: TGTGCCAGCTCACCACCGACCCAGGGGGCGTATGGCTACACCTTC.

V gene TRBV15 combines with J gene TRBJ2-3; 8 nucleotides agree with TRBD2. The CDR3 covers 16 residues. The ends lost 8 bases at V and 6 bases at J; junction bases unmatched: 16. The V gene's germline CDR1 is LNHNV and CDR2 YYDKDF (reference sequence). This CDR3 reads CATQPAGLASGDTQYF. CDR3 DNA sequence: TGTGCCACCCAACCCGCCGGACTAGCATCAGGGGATACGCAGTATTTT.

V is TRBV7-2 and J is TRBJ1-6; 7 bases fit TRBD1. Germline V CDR1 and CDR2: SGHTA, FQGNSA. This CDR3 has 16 residues. Losses at the gene ends were 5 bases for V and 0 bases for J; bases not matched to a gene: 4. The CDR3 sequence: CASSPNRGSYNSPLHF. CDR3 coding DNA: TGTGCCAGCAGCCCCAACAGGGGCTCCTATAATTCACCCCTCCACTTT. The entire variable domain, with the rest obtained from reference TRBV7-2 and TRBJ1-6, is as follows: GAGVSQSPSNKVTEKGKDVELRCDPISGHTALYWYRQSLGQGLEFLIYFQGNSAPDKSGLPSDRFSAERTGGSVSTLTIQRTQQEDSAVYLCASSPNRGSYNSPLHFGNGTRLTVT.

V and J are TRBV15 and TRBJ1-1; D unresolved. The CDR3 has 13 residues. V lost 6 bases to trimming and J lost 7 bases, with 15 bases between them. Germline lookup yields CDR1 LNHNV and CDR2 YYDKDF (reference sequence). CDR3 coding DNA: TGTGCCACCAGTACGCACATCAGTTTTGAAGCTTTCTTT. It translates to CATSTHISFEAFF. The full variable domain, rest sourced from reference TRBV15 and TRBJ1-1, is DAMVIQNPRYQVTQFGKPVTLSCSQTLNHNVMYWYQQKSSQAPKLLFHYYDKDFNNEADTPDNFQSRRPNTSFCFLDIRSPGLGDTAMYLCATSTHISFEAFFGQGTRLTVV.

V is TRBV19 and J is TRBJ1-2, with D possibly being TRBD1 (6 bases). The germline V gene encodes CDR1 LNHDA and CDR2 SQIVND (reference sequence). Trimming removed 4 bases at V and 5 bases at J, with 20 bases between. The CDR3 is 16 amino acids. CDR3 in amino acids: CASSNSGAIPEYGYTF. As DNA, the CDR3 is TGTGCCAGTAGTAATTCGGGGGCCATTCCAGAATATGGCTACACCTTC.

The J gene is TRBJ2-7, the V gene TRBV24-1; 8 bases agree with TRBD2. The CDR3 contains 16 residues. The V gene end was trimmed by 3 bases and the J gene end by 2 bases; junction bases not matched to a gene: 8. Germline V gene lookup returns CDR1 KGHDR and CDR2 SFDVKD. The CDR3 reads CATSDSAGGRTYEQYF. CDR3 bases: TGTGCCACCAGTGATAGTGCGGGAGGAAGGACCTACGAGCAGTACTTC.

On this clone: This same CDR3 is encoded by further DNA sequences in the sample. The rearrangement joins TRBV18 to TRBJ1-5, with D perhaps matching TRBD1 (6 bases). The ends were cut back, 3 bases at V and 2 bases at J, with 8 bases in the middle. Germline lookup yields CDR1 KGHSH and CDR2 LQKENI. CDR3 length equals 14 residues. The CDR3 loop is CASSPTGRNQPQHF. The CDR3 region has the DNA TGTGCCAGCTCACCGACAGGTCGCAATCAGCCCCAGCATTTT.

The chain has TRBV25-1 and TRBJ2-7, with D perhaps matching TRBD1 (6 bases). The CDR3 extends over 18 amino acids. Germline V CDR1 and CDR2: MGHDK, SYGVNS. Trimming removed 1 base at V and 2 bases at J, with 21 bases between. In DNA, the CDR3 is TGTGCCAGCAGTGAATCCTTCCCTAGACAGGTCGGGGCCTACGAGCAGTACTTC. Its translation is CASSESFPRQVGAYEQYF.

This clone was recorded once. The V call is TRBV27, the J call TRBJ1-1; the D gene is possibly TRBD1 (6 bases). The CDR3 is made up of 14 amino acids. Germline loops: CDR1 MNHEY, CDR2 SMNVEV (reference sequence). The V gene lost 3 bases and the J gene lost 4 bases, with 12 bases spanning the gap. This chain's CDR3 is CASSLNRVSTEAFF. The CDR3 coding sequence is TGTGCCAGCAGTTTGAACAGGGTGAGCACTGAAGCTTTCTTT.

This sequence joins TRBV27 and TRBJ2-7, with a tentative D call TRBD2 (5 bases). Germline CDR1 and CDR2: MNHEY and SMNVEV (reference sequence). This CDR3 has 13 residues. The V gene lost 8 bases and the J gene lost 4 bases, with 15 bases spanning the gap. CDR3 in DNA: TGTGCCAGCTGGGAAGGGAGTAGGTACGAGCAGTACTTC. Its translation: CASWEGSRYEQYF.

This clone is medium-sized in the sample. The chain uses TRBV6-5 and TRBJ2-2; 8 nucleotides agree with TRBD1. Germline V gives CDR1 MNHEY, CDR2 SVGAGI. With 8 bases clipped from V and 4 bases from J, the junction kept 6 bases outside the gene matches. This CDR3 has 14 residues. CDR3 sequence (DNA): TGTGCCAGCTGCCGACAGGGGCGCACCGGGGAGCTGTTTTTT. Translating it yields CASCRQGRTGELFF.

V is TRBV7-3 and J is TRBJ2-1; D call uncertain. The V gene's germline CDR1 is SGHTA and CDR2 FQGTGA. CDR3 length: 14 residues. V lost 2 bases and J lost 6, with 11 bases in between. CDR3 amino acids: CASSLGGSLNEQFF. DNA for the CDR3: TGTGCCAGCAGCTTAGGTGGGTCCCTCAATGAGCAGTTCTTC.

The chain carries TRBV9 and TRBJ2-3; D is unresolved. The CDR3 is 13 residues long. Germline values: CDR1 SGDLS, CDR2 YYNGEE. Between the trimmed V and J ends, which lost 3 bases and 4 bases, there was a span of 9 bases. In DNA, the CDR3 is TGTGCCAGCAGCGCCCCTAGAGCAGATACGCAGTATTTT. Protein sequence: CASSAPRADTQYF.

This chain uses TRBV4-3 with TRBJ2-2; D possibly corresponds to TRBD1 (6 bases). The germline V gene has CDR1 LGHNA and CDR2 YSLEER. V was trimmed by 0 bases and J by 3 bases, leaving 8 bases between them. This CDR3 comprises 15 residues. CDR3 bases: TGCGCCAGCAGCCAAGACAGGGGTTACACCGGGGAGCTGTTTTTT. Translation gives CASSQDRGYTGELFF.

The chain recombines TRBV19 with TRBJ1-2, with D unresolved. The germline V gene has CDR1 LNHDA and CDR2 SQIVND (reference sequence). The V and J ends lost 5 bases and 5 bases respectively, with 21 bases between them. This CDR3 is 16 amino acids long. CDR3 nucleotides: TGTGCCAGTAGTGTTAGAGTAGACCGGGCACCTTATGGCTACACCTTC. Protein sequence: CASSVRVDRAPYGYTF. Variable domain in full (rest from reference TRBV19 and TRBJ1-2): DGGITQSPKYLFRKEGQNVTLSCEQNLNHDAMYWYRQDPGQGLRLIYYSQIVNDFQKGDIAEGYSVSREKKESFPLTVTSAQKNPTAFYLCASSVRVDRAPYGYTFGSGTRLTVV.